The 32 T cell receptor beta chains given below trace back to one sample, sequenced in a study of T cells in Graves' hyperthyroidism and ophthalmopathy. RNA transcripts were the template for amplifying TCR beta CDR3 regions. The HTBI primer set served for first-round RT-PCR of the TCR CDR3. TCRdb reanalysed the multiplex PCR reads using MiXCR and keeps one entry per CDR3 protein. The sample yields 350,000 to 400,000 distinct CDR3 sequences, about 18% seen once. Sequenced input: blood. The source is a woman between 18 and 30 years old with Graves' hyperthyroidism.

This clonotype was seen many times. V and J are TRBV28 and TRBJ1-5; D uncertain. Germline V gene lookup returns CDR1 MDHEN and CDR2 SYDVKM. Between the trimmed V and J ends, which lost 4 bases and 3 bases, there was a span of 4 bases. The CDR3 runs to 12 residues. The CDR3 loop reads CASSSPNQPQHF. In DNA form, the CDR3 reads TGTGCCAGCAGTTCGCCCAATCAGCCCCAGCATTTT.

This clonotype was detected many times. This sequence joins TRBV7-2 and TRBJ2-2; 10 nucleotides align to TRBD1. V lost 3 bases, J lost 6 bases, and 1 base stayed unmatched. Germline-derived CDR1 and CDR2 are SGHTA and FQGNSA. There are 14 residues in the CDR3. CDR3: CASSFGQGAGELFF. The CDR3 DNA sequence: TGTGCCAGCAGCTTCGGACAGGGGGCCGGGGAGCTGTTTTTT.

This clonotype was found many times. The chain couples TRBV12-3 or TRBV12-4 to TRBJ1-5; D may be TRBD1 (5 bases). V dropped 5 bases and J dropped 0 bases, with 11 bases sitting between them. The CDR3 is 15 amino acids. The CDR3 DNA reads TGTGCCAGCAGTGACGGGACCACTAGCAATCAGCCCCAGCATTTT. Its translation is CASSDGTTSNQPQHF.

This clonotype was recorded at least ten times. This rearrangement joins TRBV6-5 to TRBJ2-7; 9 nucleotides align to TRBD1. The germline CDR1 and CDR2 sequences are MNHEY and SVGAGI. With 3 bases clipped from V and 0 bases from J, the junction kept 3 bases outside the gene matches. The CDR3 spans 15 residues. As DNA, the CDR3 is TGTGCCAGCAGTTATGGGACAGGGATCTCCTACGAGCAGTACTTC. Translating gives CASSYGTGISYEQYF.

This clonotype was seen a few times. One base away lies a much larger clone, so this may be a sequencing read error. This chain uses TRBV4-1 with TRBJ1-5; D is possibly TRBD1 (6 bases). CDR3 length equals 15 residues. Per the germline V gene, CDR1 is MGHRA and CDR2 is YSYEKL. The CDR3 protein is CANSQNRVLNQPQHF. The DNA of the CDR3 is TGCGCCAACAGCCAGAACAGGGTCCTCAATCAGCCCCAGCATTTT.

Many counts were recorded for this clonotype. The chain recombines TRBV12-3 or TRBV12-4 with TRBJ1-2, with TRBD1 identical over 9 bases. CDR3 length: 14 amino acids. J gave up 4 bases and V 2 bases, and 2 bases lay outside the gene matches. The CDR3 DNA reads TGTGCCAGCAGTTTACGGACAGGGGTCTATGGCTACACCTTC. This codes for CASSLRTGVYGYTF.

This clonotype was observed many times. The J gene is TRBJ2-2, the V gene TRBV19; D not certain. Germline V gene lookup returns CDR1 LNHDA and CDR2 SQIVND (reference sequence). V was clipped by 3 bases and J by 1 base, with 9 bases between them. CDR3 length: 15 amino acids. CDR3 DNA: TGTGCCAGTAGTATGAGTCAGGTGAACACCGGGGAGCTGTTTTTT. Translation gives CASSMSQVNTGELFF.

The V gene is TRBV4-2, the J gene TRBJ1-2; D not resolved. Germline CDR1 and CDR2: LGHNA and YNFKEQ. V lost 7 bases to trimming and J lost 4 bases, with 16 bases between them. The CDR3 spans 14 residues. CDR3 protein: CASTREEVSYGYTF. As DNA, the CDR3 is TGTGCCAGCACCCGAGAGGAGGTCAGCTATGGCTACACCTTC.

This clonotype was observed at least ten times. A read error may account for a junction end that differs from germline. The V and J genes are TRBV13 and TRBJ2-4; D is uncertain. Germline CDR1 and CDR2: PRHDT and FYEKMQ (reference sequence). The CDR3 is made up of 15 amino acids. The CDR3: CASSIWTVAKTIQYF. The CDR3, as DNA: TGTGCCAGCAGCATTTGGACGGTAGCCAAAACCATTCAGTACTTC.

This clonotype was observed at least ten times. The chain recombines TRBV12-3 or TRBV12-4 with TRBJ1-5, with TRBD1 identical over 10 bases. V was pared by 6 bases and J by 7 bases, with 6 bases of the junction left unmatched. The CDR3 contains 14 residues. In nucleotides, the CDR3 is TGTGCCAGCAGCCGGACAGGGGGAGACCAGCCCCAGCATTTT. This gives the protein CASSRTGGDQPQHF.

The sample holds many counts of this clonotype. V is TRBV12-3 or TRBV12-4 and J is TRBJ1-2; 10 nucleotides line up with TRBD1. The junction had 3 bases not matched to a gene; V was cut back by 5 bases and J by 3 bases. The CDR3 consists of 14 residues. This chain's CDR3 is CASSTGTGDYGYTF. The DNA of the CDR3 is TGTGCCAGCAGTACGGGGACAGGGGACTATGGCTACACCTTC.

This clonotype was picked up many times. CDR3 region: CASSPQVMDRGVSEQYF. CDR3 bases: TGTGCCAGCTCACCACAGGTCATGGACAGGGGTGTTTCGGAGCAGTACTTC. This chain joins TRBV18 and TRBJ2-7, with 9 bases that match TRBD1. CDR1 is KGHSH, CDR2 LQKENI, per germline. The CDR3 has 17 amino acids. V was clipped by 1 base and J by 7 bases; unmatched bases: 14.

The V call is TRBV7-8, the J call TRBJ1-3; 8 nucleotides match TRBD1. Germline V lookup: CDR1 SGHVS, CDR2 FQNEAQ. The junction had 16 bases not matched to a gene; V was cut back by 5 bases and J by 4 bases. This CDR3 has 18 amino acids. The CDR3, as DNA: TGTGCCAGCAGCACCCTCTCCAGGGGGCCTTCGGGAGGAAACACCATATATTTT. It translates to CASSTLSRGPSGGNTIYF.

The V and J genes are TRBV4-1 and TRBJ1-1; D might be TRBD1 (6 bases). The CDR3 loop spans 14 amino acids. The germline gives CDR1 MGHRA, CDR2 YSYEKL. The V end lost 1 base, the J end lost 4 bases, and 10 bases lay between the germline ends. CDR3 residues: CASSQGGGPTEAFF. DNA for the CDR3: TGCGCCAGCAGCCAAGGAGGGGGTCCCACTGAAGCTTTCTTT.

The V gene is TRBV3-1, the J gene TRBJ2-7, with D unclear. This CDR3 is built from 14 residues. V was shortened by 0 bases and J by 3 bases, with 9 bases between the two germline ends. In germline, CDR1 is LGHDT, CDR2 YNNKEL (reference sequence). The CDR3 is CASSQDYSGYEQYF. CDR3 nucleotide sequence: TGTGCCAGCAGCCAAGACTACTCGGGCTACGAGCAGTACTTC.

This chain connects TRBV12-3 or TRBV12-4 to TRBJ2-5; TRBD2 matches 8 bases. Trimming cost V 4 bases and J 5 bases; bases outside gene matches: 6. The CDR3 length is 14 residues. CDR3 sequence: CASSSWTSRETQYF. DNA of the CDR3: TGTGCCAGCAGTTCATGGACTAGCCGGGAGACCCAGTACTTC.

This clonotype occurred many times. V gene TRBV28 combines with J gene TRBJ1-1; D is undetermined. The germline V gene has CDR1 MDHEN and CDR2 SYDVKM. The CDR3 contains 13 residues. The V end was cut by 3 bases, the J end by 0 bases, with 5 bases between. The CDR3 reads CASSFDMNTEAFF. The CDR3 nucleotides read TGTGCCAGCAGTTTTGACATGAACACTGAAGCTTTCTTT.

The genes are TRBV15 and TRBJ2-7; no definite D call. The V and J ends lost 3 bases and 4 bases respectively, with 10 bases between them. Looked up from germline, CDR1 is LNHNV and CDR2 is YYDKDF (reference sequence). This CDR3 spans 13 amino acids. The CDR3 DNA reads as TGTGCCACCAGCAGTTTTCTAGGGTACGAGCAGTACTTC. It specifies CATSSFLGYEQYF.

This clonotype was seen a handful of times. The missing conserved phenylalanine or tryptophan at the end of this CDR3 makes a read error likely. This rearrangement joins TRBV3-1 to TRBJ1-1, with D perhaps TRBD1 (5 bases). The CDR3 extends over 15 amino acids. With 4 bases removed from V and 5 bases from J, the gap between germline ends came to 17 bases. CDR1 is LGHDT, CDR2 YNNKEL, per germline (reference sequence). CDR3 coding DNA: TGTGCCAGCAGCCCGACGGGCAGGGTGAGGACTGAAGCTTTCTCT. It translates to CASSPTGRVRTEAFS.

This clonotype was counted only a few times. A much larger clonotype is one base distant, so this may be a read error. The rearrangement uses TRBV7-3 and TRBJ2-2, with D possibly TRBD2 on 6 matching bases. The germline V gene encodes CDR1 SGHTA and CDR2 FQGTGA. CDR3 length: 15 amino acids. As DNA, the CDR3 is TGTGCCAGCAGCTTAAACCCAGCGGGCACCGGGGAGCTGTTGTTT. Translation: CASSLNPAGTGELLF.

This clonotype was seen a single time. V gene TRBV4-1 combines with J gene TRBJ2-5, with 9 bases lining up with TRBD1. Germline CDR1 is MGHRA and CDR2 is YSYEKL. The ends lost 3 bases at V and 5 bases at J; junction bases unmatched: 7. The CDR3 runs 15 residues. CDR3: CASSHNRGRGETQYF. In DNA form, the CDR3 reads TGCGCCAGCAGCCATAACAGGGGGCGCGGGGAGACCCAGTACTTC.

This clonotype was recorded at least ten times. The chain uses TRBV5-6 and TRBJ2-5; perhaps TRBD1 as D (5 bases). The germline V and J ends were trimmed by 4 bases and 5 bases, with 15 bases remaining between them. In germline, CDR1 is SGHDT, CDR2 YYEEEE. The CDR3 runs 14 residues. The CDR3 is CASSPVGAGETQYF. The CDR3 DNA is TGTGCCAGCAGCCCCGTCGGTGCAGGGGAGACCCAGTACTTC.

The table lists this clonotype with many counts. The V gene is TRBV27, the J gene TRBJ2-7; tentatively, D is TRBD2 (6 bases). This CDR3 spans 16 amino acids. CDR1 and CDR2 (germline): MNHEY, SMNVEV (reference sequence). Trimming removed 5 bases from V and 2 bases from J, with 19 bases in between. DNA of the CDR3: TGTGCCAGCAGTGGGCTATATGGGGGGACCCCCTACGAGCAGTACTTC. Residues: CASSGLYGGTPYEQYF.

There are many counts of this clonotype. The chain has TRBV27 and TRBJ1-2; D gene uncertain. Germline CDR1 reads MNHEY; CDR2 reads SMNVEV (reference sequence). The CDR3 covers 13 residues. V lost 6 bases to trimming and J lost 6 bases, with 14 bases between them. CDR3 in amino acids: CASSLSLTDGYTF. CDR3 in DNA: TGTGCCAGCAGCCTATCGCTGACCGATGGCTACACCTTC.

This clonotype has at least ten counts. The rearrangement uses TRBV2 and TRBJ2-6, with D tentatively TRBD1 or TRBD2 (5 bases each). Germline V gene lookup returns CDR1 SNHLY and CDR2 FYNNEI. The ends were cut back, 4 bases at V and 0 bases at J, with 10 bases in the middle. This CDR3 has 16 amino acids. The CDR3 region has the DNA TGTGCCAGCAGTGGGGACGTCCGCTCTGGGGCCAACGTCCTGACTTTC. Its translation is CASSGDVRSGANVLTF. The full variable domain, rest sourced from reference TRBV2 and TRBJ2-6, is EPEVTQTPSHQVTQMGQEVILRCVPISNHLYFYWYRQILGQKVEFLVSFYNNEISEKSEIFDDQFSVERPDGSNFTLKIRSTKLEDSAMYFCASSGDVRSGANVLTFGAGSRLTVL.

This clonotype was found many times. The chain couples TRBV2 to TRBJ2-5, with a tentative D call TRBD1 (5 bases). The CDR3 spans 16 residues. Germline assignment: CDR1 SNHLY and CDR2 FYNNEI. Deletions cut 2 bases from V and 2 bases from J, with 15 bases between. The CDR3 is CASSETVRVGQETQYF. CDR3 sequence (DNA): TGTGCCAGCAGTGAAACGGTCAGGGTTGGGCAAGAGACCCAGTACTTC.

This clonotype was counted ten times or more. This clone may be a read error of a much larger clone one base away. The chain is built from TRBV20-1 and TRBJ2-4; possible D gene TRBD1, 5 bases. The CDR3 extends over 13 amino acids. Germline lookup yields CDR1 DFQATT and CDR2 SNEGSKA (reference sequence). CDR3 coding DNA: TGCAGTGCGTTCTTAACAGGTCAAGACATTAAGTACTTC. Its protein product is CSAFLTGQDIKYF.

This clonotype showed up many times. The rearrangement joins TRBV28 to TRBJ1-2; TRBD1 aligns across 8 bases. The ends lost 3 bases at V and 5 bases at J; junction bases unmatched: 2. Germline assignment: CDR1 MDHEN and CDR2 SYDVKM. This CDR3 is 13 amino acids long. CDR3 protein: CASSFTGGYGYTF. The DNA of the CDR3 is TGTGCCAGCAGTTTTACAGGGGGGTATGGCTACACCTTC.

This clonotype was detected many times. The rearrangement links TRBV6-2 or TRBV6-3 to TRBJ2-7; 10 bases line up with TRBD1. Germline V gives CDR1 MNHEY, CDR2 SVGEGT. Trimming took 9 bases from V and 4 from J; bases not matched to a gene: 9. The CDR3 covers 14 residues. CDR3 loop: CASIRDRGPYEQYF. The CDR3, as DNA: TGTGCCAGTATCCGGGACAGGGGTCCTTACGAGCAGTACTTC.

This rearrangement joins TRBV27 to TRBJ1-3; 7 positions match TRBD1. Germline CDR1 MNHEY, CDR2 SMNVEV (reference sequence). This CDR3 region has 14 residues. J was trimmed by 1 base and V by 8 bases; bases with no gene match: 5. CDR3 nucleotide sequence: TGTGCCAGCTGGACAGGAATTTCTGGAAACACCATATATTTT. This codes for CASWTGISGNTIYF.

This clonotype has a handful of counts. V gene TRBV5-1 combines with J gene TRBJ2-2; tentatively, D is TRBD1 (5 bases). Germline-derived CDR1 and CDR2 are SGHRS and YFSETQ. V lost 2 bases and J lost 1, with 9 bases in between. The CDR3 length is 15 residues. The CDR3 loop is CASSFLQGNTGELFF. The CDR3 region has the DNA TGCGCCAGCAGCTTTCTCCAGGGGAACACCGGGGAGCTGTTTTTT.

This clonotype has just one count. This sequence may be a read error, since a much larger clone differs from it by one base. The chain recombines TRBV5-6 with TRBJ2-4, with D perhaps being TRBD1 or TRBD2 (5 bases each). Trimming shortened V by 5 bases and J by 2 bases, and 17 bases separated the two germline ends. This CDR3 spans 16 amino acids. Germline V gene data show CDR1 as SGHDT and CDR2 as YYEEEE. CDR3 sequence: CASRSGQTSTKNIQYF. For the CDR3, the DNA is TGTGCCAGCAGGTCGGGGCAGACATCGACCAAAAACATTCAGTACTTC.